The 25 T cell receptor beta chains below were found in one sample sequenced in a study of blood T cell repertoires in COVID-19. Only in-frame clones appear in the TCRdb table, and some are missing; sequencing was by immunoSEQ multiplex PCR. Of roughly 88,000 clones detected, around 67% appear once; the ten largest clones hold 20% to 25%. Sequenced material: peripheral blood. The source is a woman between 55 and 75 years old in a cohort sampled during active or convalescent COVID-19.

This chain links TRBV5-1 with TRBJ2-7; 9 bases are a match to TRBD1. Germline CDR1 and CDR2: SGHRS and YFSETQ. Germline trimming cut 5 bases from V and 5 bases from J; bases unmatched to any gene: 11. The CDR3 runs to 15 residues. CDR3 amino acids: CASRRAGQGRNEQYF. CDR3 bases: TGCGCCAGCAGACGAGCGGGACAGGGAAGGAACGAGCAGTACTTC. The complete variable domain, with remaining parts taken from reference TRBV5-1 and TRBJ2-7, reads KAGVTQTPRYLIKTRGQQVTLSCSPISGHRSVSWYQQTPGQGLQFLFEYFSETQRNKGNFPGRFSGRQFSNSRSEMNVSTLELGDSALYLCASRRAGQGRNEQYFGPGTRLTVT.

V gene TRBV28 combines with J gene TRBJ1-2; 9 bases line up with TRBD1. V shed 5 bases and J 8 bases; nucleotides not matched to a gene: 9. Germline CDR1 is MDHEN and CDR2 is SYDVKM. CDR3 length equals 14 residues. Written as DNA, the CDR3 is TGTGCCAGCAGTCCCGGGACAGGGCTTATGGGCTACACCTTC. This sequence encodes CASSPGTGLMGYTF.

The rearrangement uses TRBV12-5 and TRBJ2-7, with D perhaps matching TRBD2 (5 bases). V shed 3 bases and J shed 6 bases, with 6 bases lying between them. The CDR3 is 11 amino acids. Germline CDR1 is LGHNT and CDR2 is FRNRAP. The CDR3 here is CASGFGSEQYF. CDR3 coding DNA: TGTGCTAGTGGTTTTGGGAGCGAGCAGTACTTC.

V and J are TRBV6-6 and TRBJ2-2; TRBD2 agrees at 14 bases. J gave up 4 bases and V 7 bases, and 2 bases lay outside the gene matches. This CDR3 is 15 amino acids long. Germline CDR1 MNHNY, CDR2 SVGAGI (reference sequence). CDR3 bases: TGTGCCAGCACGACTAGCGGGGGGGCCACCGGGGAGCTGTTTTTT. This gives the protein CASTTSGGATGELFF.

The CDR3 is CASSQRGISYEQYF. The CDR3 nucleotides read TGTGCCAGCAGCCAACGGGGGATCTCGTACGAGCAGTACTTC. The chain carries TRBV3-1 (or the pseudogene TRBV3-2) and TRBJ2-7, with D tentatively TRBD2 (6 bases). CDR1 LGHDT and CDR2 YNNKEL come from the germline V gene (reference sequence). CDR3 size: 14 residues. Between the trimmed V and J ends, which lost 2 bases and 4 bases, there was a span of 12 bases.

The V and J genes are TRBV5-6 and TRBJ1-4; TRBD1 matches at 8 bases. The CDR3 has 15 residues. Germline trimming cut 4 bases from V and 5 bases from J; bases unmatched to any gene: 7. Per germline, CDR1 SGHDT and CDR2 YYEEEE. The CDR3 sequence is CASSPQGAGNEKLFF. The CDR3, as DNA: TGTGCCAGCAGCCCGCAGGGGGCCGGCAATGAAAAACTGTTTTTT.

The V and J genes are TRBV12-3 or TRBV12-4 and TRBJ1-2; D remains ambiguous. V dropped 6 bases and J dropped 9 bases, with 17 bases sitting between them. The CDR3 runs to 13 residues. The chain's CDR3 is CASSRLLALSYTF. CDR3 coding DNA: TGTGCCAGCAGCCGTTTACTTGCTTTGAGCTACACCTTC.

Concerning this clone itself: Its ends do not fully match the called genes, so a read error is possible. The rearrangement joins TRBV7-3 to TRBJ2-5; D is unclear. This CDR3 has 14 residues. Germline loops: CDR1 SGHTA, CDR2 FQGTGA. CDR3 protein: CASNLFGSQETQYF. CDR3 sequence (DNA): TGTGCCAGCAACTTATTCGGGTCCCAAGAGACCCAGTACTTC. The variable domain in full, completed from reference TRBV7-3 and TRBJ2-5, reads GAGVSQTPSNKVTEKGKYVELRCDPISGHTALYWYRQSLGQGPEFLIYFQGTGAADDSGLPNDRFFAVRPEGSVSTLKIQRTERGDSAVYLCASNLFGSQETQYFGPGTRLLVL.

This clone has a handful of counts. The rearrangement joins TRBV3-1 (or the pseudogene TRBV3-2) to TRBJ1-6; D is uncertain. V lost 3 bases, J lost 7 bases, and 16 bases lay in between. The CDR3 loop spans 16 amino acids. The germline V gene encodes CDR1 LGHDT and CDR2 YNNKEL (reference sequence). CDR3 region: CASSHRGPHGNSPLHF. In DNA, the CDR3 is TGTGCCAGCAGCCACCGAGGGCCACACGGGAATTCACCCCTCCACTTT.

The chain employs TRBV11-2 and TRBJ1-6; TRBD1 is a possible D gene (6 bases). The CDR3 covers 14 residues. The germline V gene encodes CDR1 SGHAT and CDR2 FQNNGV. V lost 5 bases and J 8 bases, leaving 13 bases between the germline ends. The CDR3 reads CASSATGNHSPLHF. CDR3 coding DNA: TGTGCCAGCAGCGCTACAGGGAATCATTCACCCCTCCACTTT. The full variable domain, with the rest looked up from reference TRBV11-2 and TRBJ1-6, is EAGVAQSPRYKIIEKRQSVAFWCNPISGHATLYWYQQILGQGPKLLIQFQNNGVVDDSQLPKDRFSAERLKGVDSTLKIQPAKLEDSAVYLCASSATGNHSPLHFGNGTRLTVT.

Here the CDR3 reads CASSPGGFWYTEAFF. DNA for the CDR3: TGTGCCAGCTCCCCAGGGGGCTTTTGGTACACTGAAGCTTTCTTT. The V call is TRBV18, the J call TRBJ1-1; 8 nucleotides align to TRBD1. V was pared by 6 bases and J by 3 bases, with 9 bases of the junction left unmatched. Germline V gene sequence: CDR1 KGHSH, CDR2 LQKENI. The CDR3 sequence is 15 residues long.

This clone has just a few counts. J is TRBJ2-2 and V is TRBV21-1; TRBD1 is the table's D call and was not checked against the DNA. TRBV21-1 is labeled a pseudogene. The length of the CDR3 is 15 residues. The CDR3 protein is CASSIGTPNTGELFF. In DNA form, the CDR3 reads TGTGCCAGCAGCATAGGGACACCTAACACCGGGGAGCTGTTTTTT.

This clone was detected only a few times. The rearrangement joins TRBV14 to TRBJ1-1; possibly TRBD1 for D (5 bases). From germline, CDR1 is SGHDN and CDR2 FVKESK. The CDR3 extends over 13 amino acids. Deletions cut 1 base from V and 12 bases from J, with 15 bases between. CDR3 nucleotides: TGTGCCAGCAGCCAAGCTTACAGGAGTAGGACTTTCTTT. Its protein product is CASSQAYRSRTFF.

The chain combines TRBV11-2 with TRBJ2-7; TRBD2 matches 9 bases. The V segment lost 4 bases and the J segment 3 bases; nucleotides outside the gene matches: 7. Germline assignment: CDR1 SGHAT and CDR2 FQNNGV. This CDR3 contains 15 residues. CDR3 in DNA: TGTGCCAGCAGCTCGCCCGCGGGGGGGGACTACGAGCAGTACTTC. This translates into CASSSPAGGDYEQYF.

This clone has only a few counts. The V gene is TRBV6-4, the J gene TRBJ1-6; D call uncertain. V was trimmed by 6 bases and J by 7 bases, leaving 10 bases between them. Germline CDR1 is MRHNA and CDR2 is SNTAGT. This CDR3 has 13 residues. The CDR3 protein is CASSQVENSPLHF. The CDR3 bases are TGTGCCAGCAGCCAGGTGGAAAATTCACCCCTCCACTTT.

This chain uses TRBV19 with TRBJ2-2, with 7 bases matching TRBD1. The CDR3 is 14 residues long. V trimming: 7 bases; J trimming: 6 bases; junction bases outside the gene matches: 8. Looked up from germline, CDR1 is LNHDA and CDR2 is SQIVND (reference sequence). The CDR3 region is CASIKTGRAGELFF. The DNA of the CDR3 is TGTGCCAGTATCAAGACAGGGCGGGCCGGGGAGCTGTTTTTT.

The chain couples TRBV27 to TRBJ2-7; D ambiguous. The CDR3 has 11 amino acids. Trimming took 4 bases from V and 3 from J, leaving 4 bases between them. In germline, CDR1 is MNHEY, CDR2 SMNVEV (reference sequence). The CDR3 nucleotides are TGTGCCAGCAGTTCCGGCTACGAGCAGTACTTC. Encoded protein: CASSSGYEQYF.

The rearrangement links TRBV5-1 to TRBJ2-1; D might be TRBD1 (5 bases). The CDR3 loop spans 15 amino acids. The germline V gene has CDR1 SGHRS and CDR2 YFSETQ. V dropped 3 bases and J dropped 3 bases, with 13 bases sitting between them. Here the CDR3 reads CASSSTDTFYNEQFF. CDR3 nucleotide sequence: TGCGCCAGCAGCTCGACAGACACATTCTACAATGAGCAGTTCTTC.

The chain couples TRBV28 to TRBJ2-5, with TRBD1 matching 9 bases. V lost 2 bases, J lost 5 bases, and 9 bases stayed unmatched. The germline gives CDR1 MDHEN, CDR2 SYDVKM. The CDR3 runs 16 residues. This CDR3 reads CASSLPGTGLRETQYF. The CDR3 DNA reads as TGTGCCAGCAGTTTACCCGGGACAGGGTTACGGGAGACCCAGTACTTC.

The chain carries TRBV3-1 (or the pseudogene TRBV3-2) and TRBJ1-5; D is perhaps TRBD1 (6 bases). The CDR3 is 12 residues long. CDR1 is LGHDT, CDR2 YNNKEL, per germline (reference sequence). V was shortened by 6 bases and J by 5 bases, with 8 bases between the two germline ends. CDR3 DNA sequence: TGTGCCAGCAGACAGGGAGATCAGCCCCAGCATTTT. Its translation: CASRQGDQPQHF.

The chain carries TRBV25-1 and TRBJ1-2; D possibly corresponds to TRBD1 (6 bases). From germline, CDR1 is MGHDK and CDR2 SYGVNS. The V and J ends lost 4 bases and 8 bases respectively, with 26 bases between them. The CDR3 has 17 residues. As DNA, the CDR3 is TGTGCCAGCAGTGCCAGCGGGGCACAGGGCGACCCACGGGGCTACACCTTC. Translated: CASSASGAQGDPRGYTF.

The gene calls are TRBV19 and TRBJ2-5; the match to TRBD2 covers 7 bases. In germline, CDR1 is LNHDA, CDR2 SQIVND (reference sequence). The CDR3 runs to 15 residues. The V segment lost 3 bases and the J segment 3 bases; nucleotides outside the gene matches: 7. CDR3 bases: TGTGCCAGTAGTATGCGGCGGGGGAGAGAAGAGACCCAGTACTTC. It encodes CASSMRRGREETQYF.

This clone was seen only once. The V gene is TRBV5-1, the J gene TRBJ2-1, with 12 bases fitting TRBD1. This CDR3 is built from 16 residues. V lost 4 bases, J lost 7 bases, and 9 bases stayed unmatched. Per the germline V gene, CDR1 is SGHRS and CDR2 is YFSETQ. The CDR3, as DNA: TGCGCCAGCAGCCGAGGCGGGACAGGGGGCGGGAATGAGCAGTTCTTC. This codes for CASSRGGTGGGNEQFF.

The V gene is TRBV27, the J gene TRBJ2-3, with D perhaps TRBD2 (5 bases). V was trimmed by 5 bases and J by 3 bases, leaving 12 bases between them. The CDR3 loop spans 14 amino acids. Germline V gene data show CDR1 as MNHEY and CDR2 as SMNVEV (reference sequence). CDR3 residues: CASSDYTGTDTQYF. The CDR3 DNA is TGTGCCAGCAGTGACTACACCGGGACAGATACGCAGTATTTT.

This clone was recorded once. J is TRBJ1-5 and V is TRBV24-1; the D is unclear. The germline gives CDR1 KGHDR, CDR2 SFDVKD. The CDR3 sequence is 13 residues long. The V and J ends lost 0 bases and 6 bases respectively, with 5 bases between them. CDR3 nucleotides: TGTGCCACCAGTGATTTGTCAGGTCAGCCCCAGCATTTT. Its translation: CATSDLSGQPQHF.